A selection of T cell receptor gamma chains follows, all from one sample in a study of Vδ1+ human thymocytes. TCRdb re-called the multiplex PCR reads with CATT. This sample has about 36,000 gamma-chain clones, with just over 20% found just once. What was sequenced was Vdelta1+ gamma-delta thymocytes from the thymus. These receptors all stem from a girl younger than two who had congenital heart surgery. Both conserved end residues are part of each CDR3. Each record gives: clone size, J gene, V gene, CDR3 protein, CDR3 DNA. Only part of the rows carry a size: once, few, many, or a class if the clone is expanded.

>few|TRGJ1/TRGJ2|TRGV3
CATWDSRHGGYKKLF
TGTGCCACCTGGGACAGTCGCCACGGGGGTTATAAGAAACTCTTT
>NA|TRGJ1/TRGJ2|TRGV8
CATWGSADYYKKLF
TGTGCCACCTGGGGGAGCGCGGATTATTATAAGAAACTCTTT
>few|TRGJ1/TRGJ2|TRGV8
CATWDRRYYKKLF
TGTGCCACCTGGGATAGGCGTTATTATAAGAAACTCTTT
>NA|TRGJ1/TRGJ2|TRGV2
CATWGQDKKLF
TGTGCCACCTGGGGCCAGGATAAGAAACTCTTT
>few|TRGJ1/TRGJ2|TRGV9
CALWDFNVGYYKKLF
TGTGCCTTGTGGGATTTTAATGTTGGTTATTATAAGAAACTCTTT
>few|TRGJ1/TRGJ2|TRGV3
CATWDRPGEFYYKKLF
TGTGCCACCTGGGACAGGCCCGGGGAATTTTATTATAAGAAACTCTTT
>few|TRGJ1/TRGJ2|TRGV2
CATWDGRIDYKKLF
TGTGCCACCTGGGACGGGAGGATAGATTATAAGAAACTCTTT
>NA|TRGJ1/TRGJ2|TRGV9
CALWEVHGNYKKLF
TGTGCCTTGTGGGAGGTGCACGGGAATTATAAGAAACTCTTT
>NA|TRGJ1/TRGJ2|TRGV8
CATWDTGYKKLF
TGTGCCACCTGGGATACGGGTTATAAGAAACTCTTT
>NA|TRGJP2|TRGV3
CATWDRHLYWIKTF
TGTGCCACCTGGGACAGGCACCTCTATTGGATCAAGACGTTT
>NA|TRGJ1/TRGJ2|TRGV3
CATWDGPWYYKKLF
TGTGCCACCTGGGACGGGCCTTGGTATTATAAGAAACTCTTT
>NA|TRGJ1/TRGJ2|TRGV3
CATWDRPPLLRYKKLF
TGTGCCACCTGGGACAGGCCCCCCTTATTGCGTTATAAGAAACTCTTT
>NA|TRGJP2|TRGV2
CATWDGAGVWKTF
TGTGCCACCTGGGACGGGGCGGGGGTTTGGAAGACGTTT
>few|TRGJ1/TRGJ2|TRGV9
CALWEPSRVKKLF
TGTGCCTTGTGGGAGCCCTCACGAGTCAAGAAACTCTTT
>few|TRGJ1/TRGJ2|TRGV8
CATWDSSYKKLF
TGTGCCACCTGGGATAGCTCCTATAAGAAACTCTTT
>NA|TRGJ1/TRGJ2|TRGV4
CATWDGLSRHKKLF
TGTGCCACCTGGGATGGGCTCTCCCGCCATAAGAAACTCTTT
>NA|TRGJ1/TRGJ2|TRGV3
CATWDIPPHSYYKKLF
TGTGCCACCTGGGACATACCCCCGCACTCTTATTATAAGAAACTCTTT
>NA|TRGJP2|TRGV4
CATWDEVKRGYSSDWIKTF
TGTGCCACCTGGGATGAGGTTAAGAGGGGGTATAGTAGTGATTGGATCAAGACGTTT
>few|TRGJ1/TRGJ2|TRGV5
CATWDRQSYKKLF
TGTGCCACCTGGGACAGGCAGAGTTATAAGAAACTCTTT
>medium-sized|TRGJP2|TRGV3
CATWDSSDWIKTF
TGTGCCACCTGGGACAGTAGTGATTGGATCAAGACGTTT
>NA|TRGJ1/TRGJ2|TRGV8
CATWDRSDAYKKLF
TGTGCCACCTGGGATAGATCGGATGCTTATAAGAAACTCTTT
>NA|TRGJ1/TRGJ2|TRGV9
CALWEVEEKLF
TGTGCCTTGTGGGAGGTTGAGGAGAAACTCTTT